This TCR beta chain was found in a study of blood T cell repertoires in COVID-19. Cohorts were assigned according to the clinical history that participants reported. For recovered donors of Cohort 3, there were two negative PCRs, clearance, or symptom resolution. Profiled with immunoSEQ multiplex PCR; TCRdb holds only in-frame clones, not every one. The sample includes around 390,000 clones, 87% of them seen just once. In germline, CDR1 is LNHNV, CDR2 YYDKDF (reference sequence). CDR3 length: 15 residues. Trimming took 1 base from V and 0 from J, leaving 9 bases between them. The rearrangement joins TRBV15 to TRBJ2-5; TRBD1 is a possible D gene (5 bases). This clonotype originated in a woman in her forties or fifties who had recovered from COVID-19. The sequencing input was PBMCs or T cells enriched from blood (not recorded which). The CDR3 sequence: CATSRGGADQETQYF. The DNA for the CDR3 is TGTGCCACCAGCAGAGGGGGCGCGGACCAAGAGACCCAGTACTTC.